The 3 T cell receptor beta chains reported below all come from one sample, sequenced in a study. TCRdb reprocessed the 5' RACE reads via MiXCR and lists one record per CDR3 protein. The sample records about 42,000 distinct CDR3 sequences, under 25% being singletons. Treg sorting used a CD4+CD25+CD127-/low gate. Sequencing was carried out using Tregs sorted from blood. The receptors stem from a female donor with breast cancer.

The J gene is TRBJ2-3, the V gene TRBV9, with D maybe TRBD1 (5 bases). The CDR3 runs to 13 residues. V gave up 5 bases and J gave up 4 bases, with 11 bases separating them. Germline values: CDR1 SGDLS, CDR2 YYNGEE. The CDR3 nucleotides read TGTGCCAGCAGTAAGCAGGGTGCAGATACGCAGTATTTT. It is translated as CASSKQGADTQYF.

This clonotype was counted a few times. The chain combines TRBV7-8 with TRBJ2-7; 7 nucleotides agree with TRBD1. J gave up 3 bases and V 5 bases, and 7 bases lay outside the gene matches. CDR1 and CDR2 (germline): SGHVS, FQNEAQ. The CDR3 runs to 14 residues. CDR3 amino acids: CASSNRDRFYEQYF. In DNA, the CDR3 is TGTGCCAGCAGCAACCGGGACAGATTCTACGAGCAGTACTTC.

This clonotype qualifies as medium-sized (0.01 to 0.1%). V is TRBV5-5 and J is TRBJ1-1; D not resolved. Per germline, CDR1 SGHKS and CDR2 YYEKEE (reference sequence). Trimming took off 4 bases at V and 5 bases at J, with 12 bases between the two ends. The length of the CDR3 is 13 residues. Here the CDR3 reads CASSIGPGTEAFF. In DNA form, the CDR3 reads TGTGCCAGCAGCATAGGGCCGGGGACTGAAGCTTTCTTT.